This paragraph reports one TCR beta chain. Antigen unknown. The data were obtained in a study of memory CD4+ T cells and cytomegalovirus serostatus. Study results and caveats: CD4+ memory repertoires contained about 40% of the roughly 150 reported CMV TCRbeta sequences.

Only in-frame clones appear in the TCRdb table, and some are missing; sequencing was by immunoSEQ multiplex PCR. Of some 50,000 clones listed, around three quarters are singletons. The germline gives CDR1 LGHNA, CDR2 YSLEER. The CDR3 length is 15 residues. Trimming cost V 2 bases and J 5 bases, with 13 bases left between them. The sort gate was single viable CD3+CD4+CD8-CD45RO+ cells for memory CD4+ T cells. This TCR was sampled from an adult in good health and CMV-seronegative. The chain carries TRBV4-3 and TRBJ2-1; D is unclear. The sample taken for sequencing was memory CD4+ T cells from blood. The CDR3 sequence: CASSQLSGLNNEQFF. Written as DNA, the CDR3 is TGCGCCAGCAGCCAATTGTCGGGTCTTAACAATGAGCAGTTCTTC.